This T cell receptor (beta chain) was sequenced for a study of blood T cells in healthy people across ages. General observations from the study: The diversity estimates, figures obtained from one million T cells, were considered underestimates. Per-million-T-cell TCR beta diversity fell roughly linearly with age.

The authors ran a second PCR of 7 to 11 cycles using a sample-barcoded 5' primer and a J-beta primer mix. TCRdb used MiXCR to reprocess the 5' RACE reads, holding one entry per CDR3 protein. This sample has 800,000 to 1,300,000 distinct CDR3 sequences, with almost 25% found just once. Notes on this clonotype: Its target is unknown.

Each donor was a healthy Caucasian individual from Russia, aged about 6 to 100. The CDR3 spans 15 residues. The V end was cut by 1 base, the J end by 3 bases, with 13 bases between. Per germline, CDR1 SGHTA and CDR2 FQGNSA. The same data also went into a second study, on T cells of mothers and their children. That paper states: For related and unrelated pairs alike, thymic selection shapes TCR recombination output similarly.

The receptor's source is a girl aged 2-9 years in good health. The genes are TRBV7-2 and TRBJ2-7; TRBD1 or TRBD2 may be the D gene (5 bases each). The specimen was blood. The CDR3 DNA reads TGTGCCAGCAGCTTAGATAGGGACGGATACTACGAGCAGTACTTC. Protein product: CASSLDRDGYYEQYF.